Following are 19 T cell receptor beta chains from one sample sequenced in a study of cytotoxic CD8 clonotypes in ibrutinib-treated CLL. Measured with immunoSEQ multiplex PCR; TCRdb has only the in-frame clones, and not every one. Of under 75,000 clones listed, over 60% were seen once; the top ten hold around two fifths. Material: PBMCs, obtained after 12 months of ibrutinib treatment. Source of these receptors: a human donor with chronic lymphocytic leukemia.

The rearrangement links TRBV6-4 to TRBJ2-1, with 7 bases matching TRBD1. This CDR3 spans 13 amino acids. CDR1 is MRHNA and CDR2 is SNTAGT in the germline V gene. Losses at the gene ends were 8 bases for V and 6 bases for J; bases not matched to a gene: 7. CDR3 DNA: TGTGCCAGCGGGACAGACATCGGCAATGAGCAGTTCTTC. This translates into CASGTDIGNEQFF.

This clone was detected a few times. The V call is TRBV6-5, the J call TRBJ2-5, with 8 bases fitting TRBD2. The V segment lost 2 bases and the J segment 1 base; nucleotides outside the gene matches: 3. Germline CDR1 MNHEY, CDR2 SVGAGI. The CDR3 runs 15 residues. CDR3 in DNA: TGTGCCAGCAGTTACGTCGGACTAGCCCAAGAGACCCAGTACTTC. It encodes CASSYVGLAQETQYF.

This clone was observed a single time. V gene TRBV6-5 combines with J gene TRBJ2-1; D possibly corresponds to TRBD2 (6 bases). V lost 6 bases and J 8 bases, leaving 8 bases between the germline ends. This CDR3 comprises 11 residues. The germline gives CDR1 MNHEY, CDR2 SVGAGI. This chain's CDR3 is CASSRGDEQFF. In nucleotides, the CDR3 is TGTGCCAGCAGCCGCGGGGATGAGCAGTTCTTC.

The chain is built from TRBV5-1 and TRBJ2-7, with D maybe TRBD2 (6 bases). V was trimmed by 4 bases and J by 0 bases, leaving 11 bases between them. CDR3 length: 14 residues. From germline, CDR1 is SGHRS and CDR2 YFSETQ. The CDR3 loop reads CASSPGLDSYEQYF. CDR3 sequence (DNA): TGCGCCAGCAGCCCGGGACTGGACTCCTACGAGCAGTACTTC.

The V call is TRBV10-3, the J call TRBJ2-1, with TRBD2 identical over 8 bases. The CDR3 sequence is 14 residues long. Per the germline V gene, CDR1 is ENHRY and CDR2 is SYGVKD. V was clipped by 3 bases and J by 6 bases; unmatched bases: 4. Here the CDR3 DNA reads TGTGCCATCAGTGACGGGAGGGCCAGCAATGAGCAGTTCTTC. Its translation is CAISDGRASNEQFF.

The V gene is TRBV7-9, the J gene TRBJ1-4; D is undetermined. With 1 base removed from V and 1 base from J, the gap between germline ends came to 7 bases. Germline lookup yields CDR1 SEHNR and CDR2 FQNEAQ (reference sequence). The CDR3 has 15 amino acids. The CDR3 reads CASSLVGETNEKLFF. The DNA of the CDR3 is TGTGCCAGCAGCTTAGTTGGGGAAACTAATGAAAAACTGTTTTTT.

This chain uses TRBV27 with TRBJ1-1; no firm D call. The V gene's germline CDR1 is MNHEY and CDR2 SMNVEV (reference sequence). Deletions cut 2 bases from V and 2 bases from J, with 6 bases between. The CDR3 length is 13 residues. CDR3 sequence: CASSLVLNTEAFF. As DNA, the CDR3 is TGTGCCAGCAGTTTAGTGCTTAACACTGAAGCTTTCTTT.

This rearrangement joins TRBV6-1 to TRBJ2-6; the D gene is possibly TRBD1 (6 bases). Germline CDR1 reads MNHNS; CDR2 reads SASEGT. There are 14 residues in the CDR3. V was cut by 7 bases and J by 2 bases, with 9 bases left in between. The CDR3 loop is CASTGVAGANVLTF. In DNA form, the CDR3 reads TGTGCCAGCACAGGGGTAGCTGGGGCCAACGTCCTGACTTTC.

This chain connects TRBV7-9 to TRBJ2-1; D is perhaps TRBD1 or TRBD2 (5 bases each). Germline V CDR1 and CDR2: SEHNR, FQNEAQ (reference sequence). The CDR3 extends over 13 amino acids. Trimming cost V 1 base and J 7 bases, with 8 bases left between them. The CDR3 bases are TGTGCCAGCAGCTTAGGCAGGGAGAATGAGCAGTTCTTC. Encoded protein: CASSLGRENEQFF.

The chain is built from TRBV5-6 and TRBJ1-4; D is ambiguous. V lost 4 bases, J lost 0 bases, and 10 bases lay in between. The CDR3 loop spans 15 amino acids. The germline V gene has CDR1 SGHDT and CDR2 YYEEEE. The chain's CDR3 is CASSINWATNEKLFF. The CDR3 DNA is TGTGCCAGCAGCATAAACTGGGCAACTAATGAAAAACTGTTTTTT.

The V call is TRBV27, the J call TRBJ2-1; perhaps TRBD1 as D (6 bases). V dropped 5 bases and J dropped 4 bases, with 12 bases sitting between them. The germline gives CDR1 MNHEY, CDR2 SMNVEV (reference sequence). This CDR3 is built from 14 residues. In DNA form, the CDR3 reads TGTGCCAGCAGTCCCGGGACACCGTACAATGAGCAGTTCTTC. It codes for CASSPGTPYNEQFF.

This chain uses TRBV28 with TRBJ1-5; 9 positions match TRBD1. The CDR3 has 15 residues. V was pared by 6 bases and J by 3 bases, with 6 bases of the junction left unmatched. Germline CDR1 MDHEN, CDR2 SYDVKM. CDR3 DNA: TGTGCCAGCAGCCGAGACAGGGGGTACAATCAGCCCCAGCATTTT. Translated: CASSRDRGYNQPQHF.

The DNA of the CDR3 is TGTGCCAGCACCGTGGGAGAGGGAGTATACGAGCAGTACTTC. This codes for CASTVGEGVYEQYF. The chain is built from TRBV6-6 and TRBJ2-7; D may be TRBD2 (5 bases). Between the trimmed V and J ends, which lost 7 bases and 4 bases, there was a span of 17 bases. The CDR3 runs to 14 residues. Germline V gives CDR1 MNHNY, CDR2 SVGAGI (reference sequence).

This clone was detected only a few times. The chain has TRBV28 and TRBJ2-5, with a weak D call TRBD2 (5 bases). V gave up 6 bases and J gave up 5 bases, with 16 bases separating them. The V gene's germline CDR1 is MDHEN and CDR2 SYDVKM. There are 14 residues in the CDR3. As DNA, the CDR3 is TGTGCCAGCAGCCCATCGGCCGGGGTGGAGACCCAGTACTTC. Protein sequence: CASSPSAGVETQYF.

This clone was recorded only once. V is TRBV18 and J is TRBJ1-1; D gene ambiguous. Trimming took off 2 bases at V and 4 bases at J, with 14 bases between the two ends. This CDR3 has 15 residues. Germline assignment: CDR1 KGHSH and CDR2 LQKENI. The CDR3 region has the DNA TGTGCCAGCTCACCAGACCTGTCCGCCGGCACTGAAGCTTTCTTT. Amino acid sequence: CASSPDLSAGTEAFF.

The chain employs TRBV28 and TRBJ2-7; 8 nucleotides line up with TRBD2. CDR1 MDHEN and CDR2 SYDVKM come from the germline V gene. Trimming cost V 1 base and J 9 bases; bases outside gene matches: 14. This CDR3 is built from 16 residues. The CDR3: CASSLLRREGYVGQYF. DNA of the CDR3: TGTGCCAGCAGTTTATTACGTCGGGAGGGGTACGTAGGGCAGTACTTC.

V usage is TRBV6-4 and J usage is TRBJ2-7; TRBD1 aligns across 7 bases. The CDR3 contains 16 residues. J gave up 6 bases and V 2 bases, and 13 bases lay outside the gene matches. Germline assignment: CDR1 MRHNA and CDR2 SNTAGT. The CDR3 loop reads CASSDRTGSRPSEQYF. Written as DNA, the CDR3 is TGTGCCAGCAGTGACCGGACAGGCTCCAGACCCTCCGAGCAGTACTTC.

The genes are TRBV9 and TRBJ1-5; 8 bases match TRBD1. The V segment lost 5 bases and the J segment 4 bases; nucleotides outside the gene matches: 2. Germline CDR1 SGDLS, CDR2 YYNGEE. The CDR3 spans 13 residues. The CDR3 loop reads CASSGTGNQPQHF. The CDR3 DNA is TGTGCCAGCAGTGGGACAGGAAATCAGCCCCAGCATTTT.

The chain uses TRBV15 and TRBJ2-7; TRBD1 matches at 8 bases. Trimming removed 5 bases from V and 6 bases from J; junction bases left unmatched: 12. The CDR3 contains 15 residues. CDR1 is LNHNV and CDR2 is YYDKDF in the germline V gene (reference sequence). Here the CDR3 DNA reads TGTGCCACCAGCCCCCAAGGACAGGGTATAAGCGAGCAGTACTTC. Translating it yields CATSPQGQGISEQYF.